These 24 T cell receptor beta chains came from one sample sequenced in a study of T cell repertoires in cytomegalovirus infection. Their specific antigens are unknown. Using its own MiXCR run on the reads, TCRdb lists one record per CDR3 protein. This table has under 150,000 distinct CDR3 sequences, under 30% appearing once. Sequencing was done on a sample of PBMCs, sequenced either directly or after in vitro stimulation (not recorded which). All receptors come from a human donor in good health (CMV status not recorded). Some clones in this sample may be carry-over from other donors' samples.

The chain combines TRBV29-1 with TRBJ1-1; the D gene is possibly TRBD1 (5 bases). This CDR3 region has 13 residues. The germline V gene has CDR1 SQVTM and CDR2 ANQGSEA. V was pared by 4 bases and J by 0 bases, with 9 bases between. CDR3 DNA sequence: TGCAGCGTTGCGGGACCGGTGAACACTGAAGCTTTCTTT. Encoded protein: CSVAGPVNTEAFF.

This clonotype appeared a few times. The genes are TRBV7-2 and TRBJ2-1, with TRBD2 matching over 10 bases. Germline CDR1 reads SGHTA; CDR2 reads FQGNSA. CDR3 length: 14 residues. V shed 4 bases and J 6 bases; nucleotides not matched to a gene: 3. This CDR3 reads CASSSGLAFNEQFF. Written as DNA, the CDR3 is TGTGCCAGCAGCTCGGGACTAGCGTTCAATGAGCAGTTCTTC.

The V gene is TRBV28, the J gene TRBJ2-7; a possible D gene is TRBD1 (5 bases). V was pared by 2 bases and J by 4 bases, with 15 bases between. Per germline, CDR1 MDHEN and CDR2 SYDVKM. The CDR3 contains 15 residues. The DNA of the CDR3 is TGTGCCAGCAGTTTAGACGCCAGGGTGACTTACGAGCAGTACTTC. Protein sequence: CASSLDARVTYEQYF.

This clonotype has at least ten counts. J is TRBJ2-1 and V is TRBV7-2; the D is unclear. The V gene's germline CDR1 is SGHTA and CDR2 FQGNSA. Between the trimmed V and J ends, which lost 2 bases and 8 bases, there was a span of 4 bases. The CDR3 covers 11 residues. The CDR3 here is CASSLRYEQFF. CDR3 DNA: TGTGCCAGCAGCTTACGCTATGAGCAGTTCTTC.

This chain uses TRBV7-2 with TRBJ2-2, with TRBD1 identical over 7 bases. Germline V lookup: CDR1 SGHTA, CDR2 FQGNSA. Trimming took 5 bases from V and 0 from J; bases not matched to a gene: 3. The CDR3 runs to 15 residues. In nucleotides, the CDR3 is TGTGCCAGCAGCCGGGGACAGACGAACACCGGGGAGCTGTTTTTT. It specifies CASSRGQTNTGELFF.

This clonotype was observed a few times. This chain connects TRBV19 to TRBJ1-1, with 7 bases that match TRBD1. This CDR3 region has 14 residues. Germline V gene sequence: CDR1 LNHDA, CDR2 SQIVND (reference sequence). The J segment lost 2 bases and the V segment lost 4 bases, leaving 4 bases of the junction unmatched. CDR3 in amino acids: CASSKTGENTEAFF. In DNA, the CDR3 is TGTGCCAGTAGTAAAACAGGGGAAAACACTGAAGCTTTCTTT.

In this sample, this clonotype turned up a few times. The V gene is TRBV5-1, the J gene TRBJ2-1; 10 positions match TRBD2. Germline loops: CDR1 SGHRS, CDR2 YFSETQ. J was trimmed by 0 bases and V by 1 base; bases with no gene match: 16. This CDR3 spans 21 amino acids. The CDR3 sequence is CASSLPSGVRPSGSSYNEQFF. The CDR3 nucleotides are TGCGCCAGCAGCTTGCCCTCAGGGGTTCGTCCTAGCGGGAGCTCCTACAATGAGCAGTTCTTC.

Only a few counts were recorded for this clonotype. The rearrangement joins TRBV28 to TRBJ1-3, with TRBD1 identical over 7 bases. The CDR3 has 16 amino acids. V gave up 2 bases and J gave up 4 bases; unmatched junction bases: 8. Germline V gives CDR1 MDHEN, CDR2 SYDVKM. The CDR3 reads CASSLGGQGVGNTIYF. The CDR3 DNA is TGTGCCAGCAGTTTAGGCGGGCAGGGGGTAGGAAACACCATATATTTT.

V usage is TRBV6-5 and J usage is TRBJ2-1; the D gene is possibly TRBD2 (6 bases). Germline CDR1 is MNHEY and CDR2 is SVGAGI. The germline V and J ends were trimmed by 4 bases and 9 bases, with 7 bases remaining between them. The CDR3 is 11 amino acids. CDR3 loop: CASSWRGEQFF. CDR3 DNA: TGTGCCAGCAGTTGGAGGGGTGAGCAGTTCTTC.

This clonotype was detected only a few times. The chain is built from TRBV28 and TRBJ2-5; D may be TRBD1 or TRBD2 (7 bases each). Looked up from germline, CDR1 is MDHEN and CDR2 is SYDVKM. Trimming removed 7 bases from V and 5 bases from J, with 17 bases in between. There are 14 residues in the CDR3. The CDR3 reads CASTLAGGGETQYF. The CDR3, as DNA: TGTGCCAGCACCCTTGCAGGGGGGGGGGAGACCCAGTACTTC.

Only a few counts were recorded for this clonotype. V and J are TRBV27 and TRBJ2-5, with 9 bases fitting TRBD1. Germline V CDR1 and CDR2: MNHEY, SMNVEV (reference sequence). The CDR3 length is 15 residues. Trimming took 3 bases from V and 2 from J; bases not matched to a gene: 4. The CDR3 loop is CASSLTGGWQETQYF. The CDR3 DNA reads TGTGCCAGCAGTTTGACAGGGGGGTGGCAAGAGACCCAGTACTTC.

This clonotype was observed a handful of times. The chain links TRBV6-2 or TRBV6-3 to TRBJ1-2; 7 nucleotides match TRBD1. After removal of 6 bases from V and 3 bases from J, the junction contained 7 bases not matched to a gene. The CDR3 runs to 14 residues. CDR1 is MNHEY, CDR2 SVGEGT, per germline. The chain's CDR3 is CASRSGQRDYGYTF. CDR3 sequence (DNA): TGTGCCAGCAGGTCGGGACAGAGAGACTATGGCTACACCTTC.

Concerning this clonotype itself: With a much larger clone just one base away, this may be a read error. The gene calls are TRBV12-5 and TRBJ2-2; tentatively, D is TRBD1 or TRBD2 (6 bases each). Trimming removed 3 bases at V and 1 base at J, with 12 bases between. The CDR3 runs to 16 residues. Germline V gene sequence: CDR1 LGHNT, CDR2 FRNRAP. CDR3 nucleotide sequence: TGTGCTAGTGGTTTTGGCGGGACACTGAACACCGGGGAGCTGTTTTTT. This sequence encodes CASGFGGTLNTGELFF.

This clonotype came up once. It may be a read error: a sequence one base away is much more abundant. J is TRBJ2-7 and V is TRBV7-9; 12 nucleotides align to TRBD2. Looked up from germline, CDR1 is SEHNR and CDR2 is FQNEAQ (reference sequence). The CDR3 extends over 15 amino acids. CDR3 sequence (DNA): TGTGCCGGCAGCTCAGGGACTAGCGGGTCCTACGAGCAGTACTTC. Translating it yields CAGSSGTSGSYEQYF.

This clonotype was observed a handful of times. The chain couples TRBV6-5 to TRBJ1-1; possibly TRBD1 for D (5 bases). The CDR3 length is 14 residues. Germline loops: CDR1 MNHEY, CDR2 SVGAGI. The germline V and J ends were trimmed by 5 bases and 11 bases, with 21 bases remaining between them. CDR3 DNA sequence: TGTGCCAGCAGTCAGGGCGGGGGGGGATCAGGGGCTTTCTTT. This translates into CASSQGGGGSGAFF.

This clonotype showed up many times. This sequence joins TRBV7-2 and TRBJ2-3; D possibly matches TRBD1 or TRBD2 (5 bases each). CDR3 size: 14 residues. In germline, CDR1 is SGHTA, CDR2 FQGNSA. The germline V and J ends were trimmed by 2 bases and 7 bases, with 13 bases remaining between them. DNA of the CDR3: TGTGCCAGCAGCTTAAGACGGGACCCCTATACGCAGTATTTT. Protein product: CASSLRRDPYTQYF.

V gene TRBV12-3 or TRBV12-4 combines with J gene TRBJ2-5, with 12 nucleotides matching TRBD2. The CDR3 covers 15 residues. V lost 5 bases to trimming and J lost 4 bases; unmatched junction nucleotides: 5. In nucleotides, the CDR3 is TGTGCCAGCAGTCCTAGCGGGAGGGCCCGAGAGACCCAGTACTTC. Amino acids: CASSPSGRARETQYF.

This clonotype was recorded a few times. This rearrangement joins TRBV6-6 to TRBJ1-6; D gene unclear. Germline assignment: CDR1 MNHNY and CDR2 SVGAGI (reference sequence). V was cut by 8 bases and J by 5 bases, with 13 bases left in between. This CDR3 is 14 amino acids long. The CDR3 here is CASSATPNNSPLHF. The CDR3 coding sequence is TGTGCCAGCTCAGCTACCCCGAATAATTCACCCCTCCACTTT.

This clonotype was picked up a small number of times. This sequence joins TRBV11-2 and TRBJ1-2, with a weak D call TRBD1 (6 bases). With 3 bases removed from V and 4 bases from J, the gap between germline ends came to 12 bases. The germline CDR1 and CDR2 sequences are SGHAT and FQNNGV. The CDR3 is made up of 14 amino acids. The CDR3 here is CASSFLRGPYGYTF. CDR3 in DNA: TGTGCCAGCAGCTTTCTTCGGGGGCCCTATGGCTACACCTTC.

This clonotype was detected many times. This chain connects TRBV11-2 to TRBJ1-5; D gene uncertain. CDR3 length equals 14 residues. Trimming took off 0 bases at V and 8 bases at J, with 11 bases between the two ends. CDR1 is SGHAT, CDR2 FQNNGV, per germline. The CDR3 here is CASSLDGVREPQHF. The CDR3 DNA reads as TGTGCCAGCAGCTTAGACGGGGTACGTGAGCCCCAGCATTTT.

The chain recombines TRBV7-2 with TRBJ1-1; 10 bases map to TRBD1. Looked up from germline, CDR1 is SGHTA and CDR2 is FQGNSA. This CDR3 is 15 amino acids long. V was pared by 4 bases and J by 5 bases, with 7 bases of the junction left unmatched. As DNA, the CDR3 is TGTGCCAGCAGCTCTAGGACAGGGGGGAGGACTGAAGCTTTCTTT. Encoded protein: CASSSRTGGRTEAFF.

J is TRBJ2-3 and V is TRBV9; no clear D gene. The CDR3 loop spans 13 amino acids. The V and J ends lost 1 base and 0 bases respectively, with 3 bases between them. The V gene's germline CDR1 is SGDLS and CDR2 YYNGEE. The CDR3 DNA reads as TGTGCCAGCAGCGTAACTAGCACAGATACGCAGTATTTT. This codes for CASSVTSTDTQYF. The complete variable domain, with remaining parts taken from reference TRBV9 and TRBJ2-3, reads DSGVTQTPKHLITATGQRVTLRCSPRSGDLSVYWYQQSLDQGLQFLIQYYNGEERAKGNILERFSAQQFPDLHSELNLSSLELGDSALYFCASSVTSTDTQYFGPGTRLTVL.

The V gene is TRBV5-4, the J gene TRBJ2-7, with TRBD1 matching 7 bases. Germline V CDR1 and CDR2: SGHNT, YYREEE (reference sequence). This CDR3 is 16 amino acids long. V dropped 0 bases and J dropped 2; count of bases not matched to a gene: 8. The CDR3 reads CASSLGHRGPPYEQYF. CDR3 in DNA: TGTGCCAGCAGCTTGGGGCACAGGGGACCCCCCTACGAGCAGTACTTC.

This chain links TRBV7-9 with TRBJ2-1; TRBD1 matches 10 bases. Germline lookup yields CDR1 SEHNR and CDR2 FQNEAQ (reference sequence). CDR3 length equals 17 residues. V lost 5 bases, J lost 5 bases, and 12 bases stayed unmatched. Here the CDR3 DNA reads TGTGCCAGCAGCCCAGGGAAGACAGGGGGCGCGAACAATGAGCAGTTCTTC. The encoded protein is CASSPGKTGGANNEQFF.